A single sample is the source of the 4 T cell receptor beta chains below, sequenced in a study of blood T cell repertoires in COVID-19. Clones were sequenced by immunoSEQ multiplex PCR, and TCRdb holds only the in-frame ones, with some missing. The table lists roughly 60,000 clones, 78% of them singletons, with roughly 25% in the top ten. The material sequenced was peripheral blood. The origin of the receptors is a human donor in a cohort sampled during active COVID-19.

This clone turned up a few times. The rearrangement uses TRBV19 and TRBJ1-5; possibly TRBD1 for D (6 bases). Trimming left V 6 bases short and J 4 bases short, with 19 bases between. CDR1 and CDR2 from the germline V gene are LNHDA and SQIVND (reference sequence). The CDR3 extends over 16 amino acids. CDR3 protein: CASSPGRDIWNQPQHF. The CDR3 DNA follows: TGTGCCAGTAGCCCTGGGAGGGACATCTGGAATCAGCCCCAGCATTTT.

CDR3 in DNA: TGTGCCAGCAGTACGACTAGCAGCTTCACCGGGGAGCTGTTTTTT. Translating it yields CASSTTSSFTGELFF. The chain uses TRBV2 and TRBJ2-2; 7 bases map to TRBD2. The CDR3 length is 15 residues. In germline, CDR1 is SNHLY, CDR2 FYNNEI. J lost 4 bases, V lost 5 bases, and 7 bases had no gene match.

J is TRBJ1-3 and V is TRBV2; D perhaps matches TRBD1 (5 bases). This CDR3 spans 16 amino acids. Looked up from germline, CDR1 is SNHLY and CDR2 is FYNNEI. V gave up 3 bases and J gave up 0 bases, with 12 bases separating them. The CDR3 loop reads CASSEGGGSSGNTIYF. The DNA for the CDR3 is TGTGCCAGCAGTGAGGGGGGGGGTTCCTCTGGAAACACCATATATTTT.

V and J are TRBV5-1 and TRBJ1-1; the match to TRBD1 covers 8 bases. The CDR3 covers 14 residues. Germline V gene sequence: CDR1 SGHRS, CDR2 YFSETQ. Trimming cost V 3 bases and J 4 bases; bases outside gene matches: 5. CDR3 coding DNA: TGCGCCAGCAGCTCCGACAGGGGAGGCACTGAAGCTTTCTTT. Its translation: CASSSDRGGTEAFF.